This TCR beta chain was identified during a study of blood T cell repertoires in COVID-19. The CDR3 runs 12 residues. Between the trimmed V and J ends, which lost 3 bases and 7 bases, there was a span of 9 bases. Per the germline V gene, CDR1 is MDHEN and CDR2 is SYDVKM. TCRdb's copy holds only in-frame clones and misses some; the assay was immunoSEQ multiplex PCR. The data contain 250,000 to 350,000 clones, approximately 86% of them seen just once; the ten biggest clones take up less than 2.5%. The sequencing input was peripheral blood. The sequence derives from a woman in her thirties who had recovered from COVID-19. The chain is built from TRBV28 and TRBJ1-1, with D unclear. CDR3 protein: CASSLRLFEAFF. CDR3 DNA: TGTGCCAGCAGTTTGAGATTATTTGAAGCTTTCTTT.